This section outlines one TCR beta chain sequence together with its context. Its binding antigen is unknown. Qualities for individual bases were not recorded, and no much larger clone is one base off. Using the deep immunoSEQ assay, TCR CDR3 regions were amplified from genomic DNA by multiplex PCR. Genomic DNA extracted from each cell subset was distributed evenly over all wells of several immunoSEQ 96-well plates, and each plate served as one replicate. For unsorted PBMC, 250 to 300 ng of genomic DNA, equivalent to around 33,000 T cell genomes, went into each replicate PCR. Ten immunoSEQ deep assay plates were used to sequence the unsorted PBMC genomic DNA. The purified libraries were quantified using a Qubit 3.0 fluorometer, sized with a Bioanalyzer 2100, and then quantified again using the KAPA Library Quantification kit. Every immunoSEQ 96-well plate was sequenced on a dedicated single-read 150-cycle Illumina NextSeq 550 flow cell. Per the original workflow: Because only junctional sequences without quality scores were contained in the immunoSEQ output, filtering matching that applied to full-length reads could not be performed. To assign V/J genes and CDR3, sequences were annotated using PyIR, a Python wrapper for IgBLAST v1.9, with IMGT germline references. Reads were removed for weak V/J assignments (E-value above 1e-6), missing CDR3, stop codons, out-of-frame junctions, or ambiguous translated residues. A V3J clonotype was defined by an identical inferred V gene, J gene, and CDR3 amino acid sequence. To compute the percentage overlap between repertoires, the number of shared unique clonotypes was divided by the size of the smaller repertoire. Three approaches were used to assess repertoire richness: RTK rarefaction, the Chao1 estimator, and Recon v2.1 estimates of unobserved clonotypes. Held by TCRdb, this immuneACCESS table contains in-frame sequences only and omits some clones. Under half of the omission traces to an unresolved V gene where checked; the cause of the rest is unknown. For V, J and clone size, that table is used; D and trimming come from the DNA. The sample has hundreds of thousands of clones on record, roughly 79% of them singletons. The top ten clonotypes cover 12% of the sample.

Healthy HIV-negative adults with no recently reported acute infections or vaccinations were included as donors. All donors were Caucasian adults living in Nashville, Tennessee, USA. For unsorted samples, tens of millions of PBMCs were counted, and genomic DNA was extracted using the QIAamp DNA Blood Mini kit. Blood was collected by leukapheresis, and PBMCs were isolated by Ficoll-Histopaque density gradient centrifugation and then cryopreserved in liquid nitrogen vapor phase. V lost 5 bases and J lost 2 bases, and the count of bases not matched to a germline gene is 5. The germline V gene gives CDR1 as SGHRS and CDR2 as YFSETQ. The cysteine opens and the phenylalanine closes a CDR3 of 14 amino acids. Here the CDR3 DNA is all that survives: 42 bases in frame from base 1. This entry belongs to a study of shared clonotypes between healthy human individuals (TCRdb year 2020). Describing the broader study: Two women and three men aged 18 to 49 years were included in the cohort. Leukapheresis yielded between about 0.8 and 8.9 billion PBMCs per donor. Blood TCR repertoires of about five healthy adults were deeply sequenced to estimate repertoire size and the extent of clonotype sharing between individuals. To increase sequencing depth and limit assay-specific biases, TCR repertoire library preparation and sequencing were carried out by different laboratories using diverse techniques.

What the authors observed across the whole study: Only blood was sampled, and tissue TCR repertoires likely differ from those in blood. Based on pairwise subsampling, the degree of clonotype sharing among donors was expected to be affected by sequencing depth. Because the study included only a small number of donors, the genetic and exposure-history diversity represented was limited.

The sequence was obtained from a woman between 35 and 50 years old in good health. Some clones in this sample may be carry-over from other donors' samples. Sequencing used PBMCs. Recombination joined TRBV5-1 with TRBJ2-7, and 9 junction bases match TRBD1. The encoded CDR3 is CASRTGTGTYEQYF. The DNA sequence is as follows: TGCGCCAGCAGAACAGGGACAGGGACCTACGAGCAGTACTTC.